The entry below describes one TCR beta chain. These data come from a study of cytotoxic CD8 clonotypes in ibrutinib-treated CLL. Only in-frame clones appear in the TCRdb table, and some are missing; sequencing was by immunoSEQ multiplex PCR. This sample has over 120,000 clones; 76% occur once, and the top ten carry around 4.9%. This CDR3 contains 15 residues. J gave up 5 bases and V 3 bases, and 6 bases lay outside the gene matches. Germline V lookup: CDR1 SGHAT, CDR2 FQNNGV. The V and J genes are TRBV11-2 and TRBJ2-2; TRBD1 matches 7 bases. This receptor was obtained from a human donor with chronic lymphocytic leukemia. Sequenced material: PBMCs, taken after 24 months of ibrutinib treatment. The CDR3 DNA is TGTGCCAGCAGCTTGTTAGGGGGCCAGACCGGGGAGCTGTTTTTT. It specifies CASSLLGGQTGELFF.